The present TCR beta chain was sequenced within a study of T-cell memory formation after mild COVID-19 (dated by TCRdb to about 2021). Regarding the research as a whole: TCR sequence clusters from the two donors were found to be largely donor specific. The cohort comprised two young, previously healthy adult volunteers, one female and one male. In a couple of donors, T-cell clones that expanded and contracted after mild COVID-19 were tracked by sequencing TCRalpha and TCRbeta repertoires over time. What the research found in general, with its limitations: Clones contracting from day 15 to 85 had balanced CD4/CD8 phenotypes, while a second wave expanding from day 15 to 37 was biased towards CD4+. The study covered only a couple of mild cases, and larger cohorts including severe cases with pre-infection samples were considered necessary. Contracting CD4+ clones were found mainly in CM and EM memory subsets, while CD8+ clones were enriched in EMRA. Some responding clones were found in pre-infection memory, which suggests that pre-existing cross-reactive memory T cells took part in the SARS-CoV-2 response. Whether the second-wave clones peaking on day 37 were SARS-CoV-2 specific was not confirmed.

The instrument given in TCRdb is Illumina NovaSeq 6000. cDNA libraries for TCRalpha and TCRbeta were prepared by 5'RACE using constant-segment primers, with sample barcodes and unique molecular identifiers added. Trizol reagent was used to extract RNA from every sample. Libraries were amplified in two PCR steps, with a second sample barcode and Illumina TruSeq adapters added in the second step. Libraries were sequenced on an Illumina NovaSeq with 2 x 150 bp paired-end reads. The authors' analysis ran thus. The reads were demultiplexed and collapsed into UMI-guided consensus sequences using migec v1.2.7. Using mixcr v2.1.11, UMI consensuses were aligned to TRA and TRB V and J templates and then assembled into clonotypes. Expanded or contracted clonotypes were those called significant by both edgeR and NoisET, with noise models trained on biological replicates. edgeR calls used a false discovery rate-adjusted p below 0.01 and a log2 fold-change threshold of 1. As an exploratory analysis of dynamics, max-normalized trajectories of the 1000 most abundant clonotypes were examined by PCA with hierarchical clustering. Each responding clone was given a CD4 or CD8 phenotype based on the CD4+ and CD8+ repertoires, which had been sequenced separately. Using fastp trimming at Q25 and MiXCR clonotype assembly, TCRdb reanalyzed the public sequencing data and kept in-frame beta chains. Records with the same CDR3 protein are collapsed into one entry carrying the most frequent genes and DNA. The V and J calls reflect TCRdb's pipeline rather than the authors' work. This sample lists about 340,000 distinct CDR3 sequences; under 15% were detected once. The top ten constitute over 20% of the sample.

Ficoll-Paque density gradient centrifugation was the method used to isolate PBMCs. This clonotype was recorded a few times. The antigen this receptor binds is unknown. No base-level quality is on record; no much larger clone is a single base apart. The junction shows trimming of 4 bases on V and 4 bases on J, plus 16 bases between the germline ends. The CDR3 covers 15 residues, taking in both the cysteine and the phenylalanine. Left in the record is the CDR3 DNA by itself, 45 bases read in frame from the first base. The germline V gene supplies CDR1 SGHVS and CDR2 FNYEAQ. The V and J segments used are TRBV7-6 and TRBJ1-2; TRBD1 is a possible D gene, resting on 6 matching bases. Material: PBMCs or a T cell subset sorted from them (not recorded which). The source of this sequence is a man aged 18 to 30 who had mild COVID-19 (a few samples of this study predate the infection). The sample titles of this study are shuffled in the database, so cell type and time point are left out; the donor was told from shared clones. The sequenced DNA is TGTGCCAGCAGCTCTCCCGGTGGGGGGGCCTATGGCTACACCTTC. Translated, this gives CASSSPGGGAYGYTF. When the CDR3 is completed using the reference TRBV7-6 and TRBJ1-2 genes on either side, the full variable domain is GAGVSQSPRYKVTKRGQDVALRCDPISGHVSLYWYRQALGQGPEFLTYFNYEAQQDKSGLPNDRFSAERPEGSISTLTIQRTEQRDSAMYRCASSSPGGGAYGYTFGSGTRLTVV.